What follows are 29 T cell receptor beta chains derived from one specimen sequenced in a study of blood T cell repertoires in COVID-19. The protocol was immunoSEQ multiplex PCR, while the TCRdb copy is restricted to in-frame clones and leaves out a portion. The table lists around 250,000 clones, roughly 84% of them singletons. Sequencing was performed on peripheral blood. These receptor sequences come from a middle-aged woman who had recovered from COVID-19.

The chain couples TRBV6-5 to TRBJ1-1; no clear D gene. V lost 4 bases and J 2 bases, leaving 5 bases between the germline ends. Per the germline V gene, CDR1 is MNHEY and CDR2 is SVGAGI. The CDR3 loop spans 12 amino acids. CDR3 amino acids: CASSSVNTEAFF. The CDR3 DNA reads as TGTGCCAGCAGTTCAGTTAACACTGAAGCTTTCTTT.

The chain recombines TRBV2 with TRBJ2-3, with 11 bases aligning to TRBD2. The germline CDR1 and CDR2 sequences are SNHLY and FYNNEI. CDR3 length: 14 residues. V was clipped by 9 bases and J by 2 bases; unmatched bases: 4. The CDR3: CASRLAGLTDTQYF. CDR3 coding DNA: TGTGCCAGTCGACTAGCGGGGCTCACAGATACGCAGTATTTT. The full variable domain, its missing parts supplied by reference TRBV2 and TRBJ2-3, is EPEVTQTPSHQVTQMGQEVILRCVPISNHLYFYWYRQILGQKVEFLVSFYNNEISEKSEIFDDQFSVERPDGSNFTLKIRSTKLEDSAMYFCASRLAGLTDTQYFGPGTRLTVL.

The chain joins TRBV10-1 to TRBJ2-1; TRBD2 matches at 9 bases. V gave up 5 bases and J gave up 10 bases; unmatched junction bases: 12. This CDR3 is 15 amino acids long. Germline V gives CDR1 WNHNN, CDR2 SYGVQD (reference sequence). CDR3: CASSNSGGPATEQFF. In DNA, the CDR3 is TGCGCCAGCAGTAATAGCGGGGGACCGGCCACGGAGCAGTTCTTC.

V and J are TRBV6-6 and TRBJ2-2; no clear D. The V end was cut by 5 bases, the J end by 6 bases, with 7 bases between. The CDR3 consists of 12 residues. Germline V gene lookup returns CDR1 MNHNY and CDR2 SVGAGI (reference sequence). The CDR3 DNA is TGTGCCAGCAGTCCCCCAGCCGGGGAGCTGTTTTTT. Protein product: CASSPPAGELFF.

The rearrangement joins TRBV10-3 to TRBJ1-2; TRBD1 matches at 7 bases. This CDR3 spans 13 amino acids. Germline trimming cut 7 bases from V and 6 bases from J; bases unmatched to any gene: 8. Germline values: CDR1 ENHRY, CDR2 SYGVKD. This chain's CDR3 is CAITQITGDGYTF. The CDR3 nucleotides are TGTGCCATCACTCAGATTACAGGGGATGGCTACACCTTC.

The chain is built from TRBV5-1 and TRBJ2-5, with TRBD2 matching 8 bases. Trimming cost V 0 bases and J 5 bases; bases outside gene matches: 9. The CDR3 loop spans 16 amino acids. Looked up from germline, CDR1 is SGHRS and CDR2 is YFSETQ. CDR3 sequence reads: CASSLGETSVWETQYF. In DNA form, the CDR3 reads TGCGCCAGCAGCTTGGGCGAGACTAGCGTATGGGAGACCCAGTACTTC.

The CDR3 reads CASSLTGGSYEQYF. CDR3 nucleotides: TGTGCCAGCAGCTTAACAGGGGGCTCCTACGAGCAGTACTTC. The chain has TRBV7-2 and TRBJ2-7; 8 positions match TRBD1. Germline V CDR1 and CDR2: SGHTA, FQGNSA. This CDR3 is built from 14 residues. J lost 0 bases, V lost 2 bases, and 0 bases had no gene match.

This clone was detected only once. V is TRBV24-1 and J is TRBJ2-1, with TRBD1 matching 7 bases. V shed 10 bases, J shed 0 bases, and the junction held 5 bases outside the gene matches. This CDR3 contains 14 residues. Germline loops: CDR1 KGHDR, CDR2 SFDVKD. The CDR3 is CATSRDSSYNEQFF. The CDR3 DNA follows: TGTGCCACATCCCGGGACAGCTCCTACAATGAGCAGTTCTTC.

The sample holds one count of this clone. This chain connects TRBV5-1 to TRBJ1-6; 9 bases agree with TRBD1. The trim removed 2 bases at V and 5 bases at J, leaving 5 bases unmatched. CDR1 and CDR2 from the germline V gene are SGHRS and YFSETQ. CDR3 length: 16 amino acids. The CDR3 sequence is CASSFVGTGNNSPLHF. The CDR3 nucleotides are TGCGCCAGCAGCTTCGTAGGGACAGGGAATAATTCACCCCTCCACTTT.

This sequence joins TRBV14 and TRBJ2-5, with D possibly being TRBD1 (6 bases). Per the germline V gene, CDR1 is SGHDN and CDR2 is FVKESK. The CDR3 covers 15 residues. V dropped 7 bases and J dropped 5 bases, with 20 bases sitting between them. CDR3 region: CASKPGESLLETQYF. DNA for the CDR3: TGTGCCAGCAAACCAGGGGAATCGCTGTTGGAGACCCAGTACTTC.

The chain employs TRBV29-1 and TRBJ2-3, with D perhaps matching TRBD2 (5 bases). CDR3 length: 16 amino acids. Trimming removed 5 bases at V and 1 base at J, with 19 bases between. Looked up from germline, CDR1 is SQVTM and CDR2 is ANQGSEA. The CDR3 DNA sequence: TGCAGCGTTAGGGAAGGCTTTTACGGGGGCACAGATACGCAGTATTTT. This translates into CSVREGFYGGTDTQYF.

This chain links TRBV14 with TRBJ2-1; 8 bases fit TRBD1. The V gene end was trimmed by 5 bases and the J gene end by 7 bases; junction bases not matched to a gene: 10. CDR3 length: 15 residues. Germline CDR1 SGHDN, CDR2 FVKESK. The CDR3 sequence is CASSLAGGGLNEQFF. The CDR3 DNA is TGTGCCAGCAGCTTGGCAGGGGGCGGGCTTAATGAGCAGTTCTTC.

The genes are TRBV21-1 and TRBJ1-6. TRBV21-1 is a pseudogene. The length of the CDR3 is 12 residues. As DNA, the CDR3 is TGTGCCAGCAGCCCCCCTAGATCACCCCTCCACTTT. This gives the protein CASSPPRSPLHF.

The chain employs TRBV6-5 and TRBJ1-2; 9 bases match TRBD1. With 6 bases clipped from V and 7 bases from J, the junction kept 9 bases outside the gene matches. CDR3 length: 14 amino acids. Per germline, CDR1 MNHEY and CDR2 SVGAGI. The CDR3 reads CASRGGQGPTGYTF. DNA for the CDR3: TGTGCCAGCAGGGGCGGACAGGGGCCAACTGGCTACACCTTC.

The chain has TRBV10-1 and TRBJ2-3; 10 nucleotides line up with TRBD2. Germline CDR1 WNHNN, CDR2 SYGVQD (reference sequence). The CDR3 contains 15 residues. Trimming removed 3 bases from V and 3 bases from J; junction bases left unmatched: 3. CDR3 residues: CASSDRAGGTDTQYF. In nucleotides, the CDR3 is TGCGCCAGCAGTGATCGAGCGGGGGGGACAGATACGCAGTATTTT.

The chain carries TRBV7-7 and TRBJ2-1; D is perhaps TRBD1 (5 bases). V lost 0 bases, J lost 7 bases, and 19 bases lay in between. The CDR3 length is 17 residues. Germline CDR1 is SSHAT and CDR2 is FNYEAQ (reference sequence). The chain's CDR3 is CASSLAAGSGSGNEQFF. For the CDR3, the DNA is TGTGCCAGCAGCTTAGCGGCAGGTTCAGGGTCGGGTAATGAGCAGTTCTTC.

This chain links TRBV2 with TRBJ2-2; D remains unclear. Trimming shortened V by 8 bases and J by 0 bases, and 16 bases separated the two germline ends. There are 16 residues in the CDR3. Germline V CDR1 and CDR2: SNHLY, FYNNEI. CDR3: CASAEPFYANTGELFF. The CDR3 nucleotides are TGTGCCAGCGCCGAGCCATTTTATGCGAACACCGGGGAGCTGTTTTTT.

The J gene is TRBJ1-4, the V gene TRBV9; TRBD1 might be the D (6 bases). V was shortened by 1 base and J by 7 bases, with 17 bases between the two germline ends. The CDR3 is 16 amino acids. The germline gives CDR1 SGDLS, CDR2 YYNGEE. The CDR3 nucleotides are TGTGCCAGCAGCGTACTACAGGGCCATGTTGGTGAAAAACTGTTTTTT. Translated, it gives CASSVLQGHVGEKLFF.

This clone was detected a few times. The CDR3 spells CASSRGGTSTDTQYF. The DNA for the CDR3 is TGTGCCAGCAGTCGCGGGGGGACTAGCACAGATACGCAGTATTTT. This chain links TRBV5-4 with TRBJ2-3; 8 positions agree with TRBD2. Germline assignment: CDR1 SGHNT and CDR2 YYREEE (reference sequence). Unmatched junction bases numbered 5, after V lost 5 bases and J lost 0 bases. This CDR3 is 15 amino acids long.

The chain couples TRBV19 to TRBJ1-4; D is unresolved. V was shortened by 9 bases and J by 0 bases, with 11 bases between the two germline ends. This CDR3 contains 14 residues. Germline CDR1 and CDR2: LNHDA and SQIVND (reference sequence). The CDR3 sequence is CASHGLATNEKLFF. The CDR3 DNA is TGTGCCAGCCACGGACTTGCAACTAATGAAAAACTGTTTTTT.

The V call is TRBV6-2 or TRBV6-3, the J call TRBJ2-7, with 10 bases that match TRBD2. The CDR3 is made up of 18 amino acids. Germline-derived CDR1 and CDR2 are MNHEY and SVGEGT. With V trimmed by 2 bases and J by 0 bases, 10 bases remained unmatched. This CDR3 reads CASSYRGSGGRHSYEQYF. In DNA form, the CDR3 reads TGTGCCAGCAGTTACCGGGGTAGCGGGGGGCGCCACTCCTACGAGCAGTACTTC.

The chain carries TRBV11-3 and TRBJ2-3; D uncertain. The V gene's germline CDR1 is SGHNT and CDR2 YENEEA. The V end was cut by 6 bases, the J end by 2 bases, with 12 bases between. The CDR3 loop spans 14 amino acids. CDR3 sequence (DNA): TGTGCCAGCAGTCCCGGGTTTGACACAGATACGCAGTATTTT. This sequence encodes CASSPGFDTDTQYF.

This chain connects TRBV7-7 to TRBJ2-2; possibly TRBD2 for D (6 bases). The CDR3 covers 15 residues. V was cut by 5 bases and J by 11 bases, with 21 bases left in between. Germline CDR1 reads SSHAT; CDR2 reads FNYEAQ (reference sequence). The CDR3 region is CASSAVPRGTGELFF. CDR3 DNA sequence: TGTGCCAGCAGCGCCGTCCCACGCGGGACGGGAGAGCTGTTTTTT.

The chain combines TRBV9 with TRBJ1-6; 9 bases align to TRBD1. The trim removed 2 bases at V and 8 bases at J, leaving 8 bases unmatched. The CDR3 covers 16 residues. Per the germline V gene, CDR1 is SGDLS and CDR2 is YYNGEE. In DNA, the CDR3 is TGTGCCAGCAGCGTGGGGGGGACAGGGTTGGATTCACCCCTCCACTTT. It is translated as CASSVGGTGLDSPLHF.

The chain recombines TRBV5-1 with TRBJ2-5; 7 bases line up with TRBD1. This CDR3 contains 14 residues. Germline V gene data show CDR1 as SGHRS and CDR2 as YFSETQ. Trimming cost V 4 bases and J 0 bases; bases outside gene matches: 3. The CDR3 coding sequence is TGCGCCAGCAGCAACCAGGGGGACCAAGAGACCCAGTACTTC. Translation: CASSNQGDQETQYF.

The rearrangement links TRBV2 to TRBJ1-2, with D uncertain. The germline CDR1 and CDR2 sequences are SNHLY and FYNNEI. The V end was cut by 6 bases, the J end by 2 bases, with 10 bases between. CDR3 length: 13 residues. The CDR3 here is CASRTNQNYGYTF. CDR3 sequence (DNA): TGTGCCAGCAGGACAAACCAGAACTATGGCTACACCTTC.

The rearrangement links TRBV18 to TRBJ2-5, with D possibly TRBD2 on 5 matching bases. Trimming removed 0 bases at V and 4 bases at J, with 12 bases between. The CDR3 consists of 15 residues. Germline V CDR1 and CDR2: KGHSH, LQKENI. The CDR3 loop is CASSPPRGLLETQYF. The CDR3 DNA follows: TGTGCCAGCTCACCACCCCGCGGGCTGCTAGAGACCCAGTACTTC. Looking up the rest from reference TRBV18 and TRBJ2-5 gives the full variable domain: NAGVMQNPRHLVRRRGQEARLRCSPMKGHSHVYWYRQLPEEGLKFMVYLQKENIIDESGMPKERFSAEFPKEGPSILRIQQVVRGDSAAYFCASSPPRGLLETQYFGPGTRLLVL.

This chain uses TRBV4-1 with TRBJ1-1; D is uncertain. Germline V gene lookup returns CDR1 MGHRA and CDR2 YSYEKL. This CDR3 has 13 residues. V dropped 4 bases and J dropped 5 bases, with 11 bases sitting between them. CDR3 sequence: CASSPTVITEAFF. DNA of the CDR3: TGCGCCAGCAGCCCCACAGTGATTACTGAAGCTTTCTTT.

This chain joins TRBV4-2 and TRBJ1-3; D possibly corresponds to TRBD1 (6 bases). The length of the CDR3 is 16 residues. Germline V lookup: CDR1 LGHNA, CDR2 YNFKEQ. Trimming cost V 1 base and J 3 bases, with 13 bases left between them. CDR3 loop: CASSQVPQGYGNTIYF. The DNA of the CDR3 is TGTGCCAGCAGCCAAGTCCCACAGGGCTATGGAAACACCATATATTTT.